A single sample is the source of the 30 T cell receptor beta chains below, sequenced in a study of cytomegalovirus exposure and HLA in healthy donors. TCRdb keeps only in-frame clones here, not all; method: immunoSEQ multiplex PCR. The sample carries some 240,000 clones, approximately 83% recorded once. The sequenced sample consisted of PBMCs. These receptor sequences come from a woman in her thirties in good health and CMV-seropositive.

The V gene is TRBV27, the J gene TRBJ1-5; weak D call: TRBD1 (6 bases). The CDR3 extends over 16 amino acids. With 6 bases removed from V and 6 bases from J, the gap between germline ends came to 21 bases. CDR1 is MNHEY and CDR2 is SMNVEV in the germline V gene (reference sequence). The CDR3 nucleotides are TGTGCCAGCAGGAAAACGACAGGTTCAAAAGGTCAGCCCCAGCATTTT. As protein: CASRKTTGSKGQPQHF.

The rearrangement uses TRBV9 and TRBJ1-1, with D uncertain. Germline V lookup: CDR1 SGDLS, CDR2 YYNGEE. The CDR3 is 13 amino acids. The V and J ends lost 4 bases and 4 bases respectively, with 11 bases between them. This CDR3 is CASSKILGTEAFF. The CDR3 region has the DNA TGTGCCAGCAGCAAAATCCTAGGCACTGAAGCTTTCTTT.

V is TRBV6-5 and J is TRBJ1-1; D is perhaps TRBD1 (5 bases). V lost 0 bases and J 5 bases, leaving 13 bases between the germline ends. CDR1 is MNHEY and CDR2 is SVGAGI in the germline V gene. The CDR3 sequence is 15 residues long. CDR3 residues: CASSYSIAGLTEAFF. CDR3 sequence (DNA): TGTGCCAGCAGTTACTCGATCGCAGGGTTGACTGAAGCTTTCTTT.

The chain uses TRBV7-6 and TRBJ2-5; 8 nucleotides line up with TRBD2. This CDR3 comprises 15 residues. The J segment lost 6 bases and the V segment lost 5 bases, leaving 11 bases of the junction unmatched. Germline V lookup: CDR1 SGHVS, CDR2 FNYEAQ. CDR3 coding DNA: TGTGCCAGCAGCAGACCTAGCGGGCTCGGACAGACCCAGTACTTC. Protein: CASSRPSGLGQTQYF.

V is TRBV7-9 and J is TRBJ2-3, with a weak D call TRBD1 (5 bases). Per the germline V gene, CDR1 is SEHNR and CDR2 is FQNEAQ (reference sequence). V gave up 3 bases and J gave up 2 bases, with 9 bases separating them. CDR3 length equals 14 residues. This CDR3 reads CASSFLQATDTQYF. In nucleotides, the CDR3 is TGTGCCAGCAGCTTCCTACAGGCCACAGATACGCAGTATTTT. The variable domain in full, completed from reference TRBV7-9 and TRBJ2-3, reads DTGVSQNPRHKITKRGQNVTFRCDPISEHNRLYWYRQTLGQGPEFLTYFQNEAQLEKSRLLSDRFSAERPKGSFSTLEIQRTEQGDSAMYLCASSFLQATDTQYFGPGTRLTVL.

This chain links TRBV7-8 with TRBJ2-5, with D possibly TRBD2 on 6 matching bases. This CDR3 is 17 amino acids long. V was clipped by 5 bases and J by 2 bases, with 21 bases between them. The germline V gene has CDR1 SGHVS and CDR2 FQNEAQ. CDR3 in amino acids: CASSRYEGGGFQETQYF. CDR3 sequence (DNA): TGTGCCAGCAGCCGATACGAGGGAGGAGGATTTCAAGAGACCCAGTACTTC.

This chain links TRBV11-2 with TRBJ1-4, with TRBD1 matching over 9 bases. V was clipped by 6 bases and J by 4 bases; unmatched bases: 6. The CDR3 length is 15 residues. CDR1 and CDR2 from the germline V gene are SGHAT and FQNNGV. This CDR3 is CASRPWTGVNEKLFF. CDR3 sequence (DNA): TGTGCCAGCAGACCTTGGACAGGGGTTAATGAAAAACTGTTTTTT.

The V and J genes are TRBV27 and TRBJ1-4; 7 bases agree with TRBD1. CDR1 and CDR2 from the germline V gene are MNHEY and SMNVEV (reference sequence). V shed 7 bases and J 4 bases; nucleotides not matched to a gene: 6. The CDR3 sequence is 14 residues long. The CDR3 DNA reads TGTGCCAGCACCACGGGACAGCTTAATGAAAAACTGTTTTTT. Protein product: CASTTGQLNEKLFF.

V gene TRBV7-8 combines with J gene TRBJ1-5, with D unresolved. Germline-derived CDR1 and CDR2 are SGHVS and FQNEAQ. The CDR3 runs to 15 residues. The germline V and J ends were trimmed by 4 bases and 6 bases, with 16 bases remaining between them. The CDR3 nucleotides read TGTGCCAGCAGCTCCAGTAGCAGTTTTGGTCAGCCCCAGCATTTT. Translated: CASSSSSSFGQPQHF.

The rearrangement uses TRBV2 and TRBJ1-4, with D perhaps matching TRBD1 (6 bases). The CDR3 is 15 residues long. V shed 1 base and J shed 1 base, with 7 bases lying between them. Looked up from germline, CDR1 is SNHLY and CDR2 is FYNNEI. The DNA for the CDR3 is TGTGCCAGCAGTGAAGGGGGGCTAACTAATGAAAAACTGTTTTTT. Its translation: CASSEGGLTNEKLFF. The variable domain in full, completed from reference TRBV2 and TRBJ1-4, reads EPEVTQTPSHQVTQMGQEVILRCVPISNHLYFYWYRQILGQKVEFLVSFYNNEISEKSEIFDDQFSVERPDGSNFTLKIRSTKLEDSAMYFCASSEGGLTNEKLFFGSGTQLSVL.

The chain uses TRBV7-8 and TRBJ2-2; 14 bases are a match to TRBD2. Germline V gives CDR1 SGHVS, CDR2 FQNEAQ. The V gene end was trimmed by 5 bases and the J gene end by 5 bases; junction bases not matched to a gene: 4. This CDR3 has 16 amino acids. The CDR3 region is CASSMGLAGVTGELFF. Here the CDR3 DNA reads TGTGCCAGCAGCATGGGACTAGCGGGAGTAACCGGGGAGCTGTTTTTT. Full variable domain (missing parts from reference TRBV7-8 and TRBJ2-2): GAGVSQSPRYKVAKRGQDVALRCDPISGHVSLFWYQQALGQGPEFLTYFQNEAQLDKSGLPSDRFFAERPEGSVSTLKIQRTQQEDSAVYLCASSMGLAGVTGELFFGEGSRLTVL.

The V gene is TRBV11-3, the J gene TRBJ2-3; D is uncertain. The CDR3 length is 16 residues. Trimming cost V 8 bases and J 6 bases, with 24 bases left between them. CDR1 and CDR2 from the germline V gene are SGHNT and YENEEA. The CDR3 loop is CASRLALAAAQDTQYF. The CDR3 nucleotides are TGTGCCAGCCGATTGGCTTTGGCGGCCGCTCAGGATACGCAGTATTTT.

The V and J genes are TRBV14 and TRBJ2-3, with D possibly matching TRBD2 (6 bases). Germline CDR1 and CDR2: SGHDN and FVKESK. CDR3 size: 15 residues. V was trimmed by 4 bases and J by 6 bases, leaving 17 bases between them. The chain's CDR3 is CASSPKELAWDTQYF. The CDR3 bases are TGTGCCAGCAGCCCGAAAGAACTAGCATGGGATACGCAGTATTTT.

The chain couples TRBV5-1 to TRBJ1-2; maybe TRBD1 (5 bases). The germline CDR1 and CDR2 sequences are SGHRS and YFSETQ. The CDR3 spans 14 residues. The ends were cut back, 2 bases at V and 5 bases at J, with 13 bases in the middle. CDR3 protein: CASSFDLGGYGYTF. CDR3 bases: TGCGCCAGCAGCTTCGACCTCGGGGGATATGGCTACACCTTC.

The CDR3 sequence is CASNEGGNSYEQYF. DNA for the CDR3: TGTGCCAGCAACGAGGGAGGTAACTCCTACGAGCAGTACTTC. The chain uses TRBV2 and TRBJ2-7, with D possibly being TRBD2 (6 bases). The CDR3 sequence is 14 residues long. Germline V lookup: CDR1 SNHLY, CDR2 FYNNEI. The germline V and J ends were trimmed by 7 bases and 0 bases, with 13 bases remaining between them.

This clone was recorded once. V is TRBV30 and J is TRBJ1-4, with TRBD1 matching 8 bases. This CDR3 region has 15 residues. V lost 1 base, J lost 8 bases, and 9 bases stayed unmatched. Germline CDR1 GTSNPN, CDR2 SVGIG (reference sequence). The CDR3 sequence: CAWSGRMTGDEKLFF. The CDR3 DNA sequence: TGTGCCTGGAGTGGCCGAATGACAGGGGACGAAAAACTGTTTTTT.

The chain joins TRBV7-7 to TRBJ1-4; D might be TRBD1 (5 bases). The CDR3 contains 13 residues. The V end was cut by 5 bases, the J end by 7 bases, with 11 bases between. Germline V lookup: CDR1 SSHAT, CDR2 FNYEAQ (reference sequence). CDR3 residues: CASSPGISEKLFF. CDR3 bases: TGTGCCAGCAGCCCAGGGATTAGTGAAAAACTGTTTTTT.

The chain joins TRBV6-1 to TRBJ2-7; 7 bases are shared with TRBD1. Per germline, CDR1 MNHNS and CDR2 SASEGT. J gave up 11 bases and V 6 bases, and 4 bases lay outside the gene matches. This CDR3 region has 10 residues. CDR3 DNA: TGTGCCAGCAGGGGGGACAGAGAGTACTTC. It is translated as CASRGDREYF.

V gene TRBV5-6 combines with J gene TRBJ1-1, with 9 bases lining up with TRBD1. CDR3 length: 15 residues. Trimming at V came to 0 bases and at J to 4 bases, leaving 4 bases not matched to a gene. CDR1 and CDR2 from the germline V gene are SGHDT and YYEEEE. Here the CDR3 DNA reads TGTGCCAGCAGCTTGGCCCACAGGGGGCTCACTGAAGCTTTCTTT. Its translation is CASSLAHRGLTEAFF.

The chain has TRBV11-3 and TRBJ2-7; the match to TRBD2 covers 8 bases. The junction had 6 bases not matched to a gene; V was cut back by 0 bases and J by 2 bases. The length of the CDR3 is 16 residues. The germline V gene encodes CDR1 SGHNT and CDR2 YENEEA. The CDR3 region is CASSLDSLAGTYEQYF. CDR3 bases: TGTGCCAGCAGCTTAGATAGCCTAGCGGGTACCTACGAGCAGTACTTC.

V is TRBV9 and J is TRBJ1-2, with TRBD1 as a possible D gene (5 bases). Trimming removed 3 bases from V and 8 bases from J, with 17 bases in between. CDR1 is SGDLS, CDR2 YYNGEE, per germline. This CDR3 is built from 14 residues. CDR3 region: CASSADPRRGGYTF. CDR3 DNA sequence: TGTGCCAGCAGCGCCGACCCCCGGAGGGGAGGCTACACCTTC.

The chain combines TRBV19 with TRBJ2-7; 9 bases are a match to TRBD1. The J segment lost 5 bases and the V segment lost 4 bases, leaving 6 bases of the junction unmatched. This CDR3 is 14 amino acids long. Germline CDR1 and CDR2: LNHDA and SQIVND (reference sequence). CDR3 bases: TGTGCCAGTAGTACCGGGACAGGGCCTCACGAGCAGTACTTC. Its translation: CASSTGTGPHEQYF.

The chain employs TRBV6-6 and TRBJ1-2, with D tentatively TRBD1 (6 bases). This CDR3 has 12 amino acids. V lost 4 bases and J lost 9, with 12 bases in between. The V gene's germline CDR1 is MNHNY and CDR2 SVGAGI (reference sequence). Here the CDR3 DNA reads TGTGCCAGCAGTTTAGGGGGAATGAGCTACACCTTC. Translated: CASSLGGMSYTF.

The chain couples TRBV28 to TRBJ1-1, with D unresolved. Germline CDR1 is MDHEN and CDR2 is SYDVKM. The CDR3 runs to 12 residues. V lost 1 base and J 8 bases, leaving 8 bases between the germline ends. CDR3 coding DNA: TGTGCCAGCAGTTTATTTAAACTCGAAGCTTTCTTT. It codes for CASSLFKLEAFF.

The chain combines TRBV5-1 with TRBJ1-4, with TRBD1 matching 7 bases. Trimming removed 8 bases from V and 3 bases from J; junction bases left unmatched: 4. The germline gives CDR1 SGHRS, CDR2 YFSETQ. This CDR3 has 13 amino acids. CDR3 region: CASSGTANEKLFF. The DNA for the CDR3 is TGCGCCAGTTCTGGGACAGCTAATGAAAAACTGTTTTTT.

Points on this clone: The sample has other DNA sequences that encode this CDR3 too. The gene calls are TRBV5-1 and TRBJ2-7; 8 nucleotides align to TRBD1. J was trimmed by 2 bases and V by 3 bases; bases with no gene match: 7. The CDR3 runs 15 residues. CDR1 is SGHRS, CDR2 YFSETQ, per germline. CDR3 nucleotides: TGCGCCAGCAGCTCCGGGACAGGTGTAGCCTACGAGCAGTACTTC. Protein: CASSSGTGVAYEQYF.

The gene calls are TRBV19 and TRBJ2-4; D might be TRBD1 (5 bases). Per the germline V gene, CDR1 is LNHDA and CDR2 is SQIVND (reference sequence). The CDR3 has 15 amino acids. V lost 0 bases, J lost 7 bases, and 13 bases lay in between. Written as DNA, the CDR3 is TGTGCCAGTAGTATAGATCGTAATGCAGGGAACATTCAGTACTTC. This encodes CASSIDRNAGNIQYF.

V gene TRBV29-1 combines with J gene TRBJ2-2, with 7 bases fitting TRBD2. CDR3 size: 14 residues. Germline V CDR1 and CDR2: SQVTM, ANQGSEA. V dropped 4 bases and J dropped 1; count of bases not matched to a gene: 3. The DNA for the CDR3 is TGCAGCGTTGTCCTAGCGGAGAACACCGGGGAGCTGTTTTTT. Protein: CSVVLAENTGELFF.

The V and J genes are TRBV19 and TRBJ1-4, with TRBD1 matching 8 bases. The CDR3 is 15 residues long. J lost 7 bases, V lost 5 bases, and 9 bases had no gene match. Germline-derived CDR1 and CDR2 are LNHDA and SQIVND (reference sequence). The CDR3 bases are TGTGCCAGTAGTCCGGACAGGGTAGAAGGTGAAAAACTGTTTTTT. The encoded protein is CASSPDRVEGEKLFF. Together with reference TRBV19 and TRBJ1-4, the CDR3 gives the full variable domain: DGGITQSPKYLFRKEGQNVTLSCEQNLNHDAMYWYRQDPGQGLRLIYYSQIVNDFQKGDIAEGYSVSREKKESFPLTVTSAQKNPTAFYLCASSPDRVEGEKLFFGSGTQLSVL.

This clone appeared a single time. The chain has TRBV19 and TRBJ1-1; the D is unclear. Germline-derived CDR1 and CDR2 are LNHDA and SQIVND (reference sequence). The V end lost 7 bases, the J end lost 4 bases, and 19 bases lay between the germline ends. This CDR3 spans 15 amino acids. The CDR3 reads CASTFQAGKGTEAFF. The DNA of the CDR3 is TGTGCCAGTACTTTCCAGGCTGGTAAAGGCACTGAAGCTTTCTTT. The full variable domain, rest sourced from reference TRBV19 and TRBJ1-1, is DGGITQSPKYLFRKEGQNVTLSCEQNLNHDAMYWYRQDPGQGLRLIYYSQIVNDFQKGDIAEGYSVSREKKESFPLTVTSAQKNPTAFYLCASTFQAGKGTEAFFGQGTRLTVV.